One and the same sample provided the 23 T cell receptor beta chains below, sequenced in a study of identical twins (dated by TCRdb to about 2016). The library was generated by 5' RACE. The reads were generated on an Illumina HiSeq 2000. The raw public data were reprocessed by TCRdb itself: fastp quality trimming at Q25, MiXCR clonotype calling, in-frame beta chains only. A single entry per CDR3 protein holds the most common genes and DNA from its merged rows. The sample yields some 500,000 distinct CDR3 sequences; just under 10% were counted once. The ten largest account for roughly 3.2% of the sample. These sequences were also reported in another study, on yellow fever vaccine responses in identical twins.

Sequencing was done on a sample of PBMCs. All receptors derive from a woman under 30 in good health.

The chain couples TRBV5-1 to TRBJ2-1; D call uncertain. In germline, CDR1 is SGHRS, CDR2 YFSETQ. This CDR3 comprises 13 residues. Trimming removed 2 bases at V and 7 bases at J, with 10 bases between. The CDR3: CASSLGWQNEQFF. The CDR3, as DNA: TGCGCCAGCAGCTTAGGATGGCAAAATGAGCAGTTCTTC.

The V and J genes are TRBV7-3 and TRBJ2-6, with no clear D. Germline lookup yields CDR1 SGHTA and CDR2 FQGTGA. Trimming stripped 2 bases from V and 3 bases from J, with 14 bases between. The CDR3 covers 17 residues. The CDR3: CASSLLHGPGGANVLTF. CDR3 sequence (DNA): TGTGCCAGCAGCTTATTGCACGGACCTGGTGGGGCCAACGTCCTGACTTTC.

This clonotype was counted a few times. The V call is TRBV20-1, the J call TRBJ1-1, with 9 positions matching TRBD1. The CDR3 loop spans 14 amino acids. Germline V gene data show CDR1 as DFQATT and CDR2 as SNEGSKA (reference sequence). Germline trimming cut 1 base from V and 7 bases from J; bases unmatched to any gene: 7. CDR3 protein: CSARVSGQGFEAFF. The CDR3 DNA reads TGCAGTGCTAGAGTGTCGGGACAGGGCTTTGAAGCTTTCTTT.

This clonotype was found many times. The genes are TRBV27 and TRBJ1-6; 8 nucleotides agree with TRBD1. CDR3 size: 14 residues. Looked up from germline, CDR1 is MNHEY and CDR2 is SMNVEV (reference sequence). Trimming removed 7 bases from V and 10 bases from J; junction bases left unmatched: 9. The CDR3 is CASNPRRGLSPLHF. As DNA, the CDR3 is TGTGCCAGCAACCCGCGCAGGGGGCTATCACCCCTCCACTTT.

The chain uses TRBV5-1 and TRBJ2-3; 9 nucleotides match TRBD2. The CDR3 covers 14 residues. The V and J ends lost 6 bases and 4 bases, in that order; junction bases with no gene match: 6. Germline V gene sequence: CDR1 SGHRS, CDR2 YFSETQ. The CDR3 reads CASTAGGIPDTQYF. CDR3 nucleotide sequence: TGCGCCAGCACTGCGGGGGGGATCCCAGATACGCAGTATTTT.

Ten or more counts support this clonotype. The CDR3 DNA sequence: TGCAGCGTTGTGCCCGCAGGGGGATTGGAGACCCAGTACTTC. The encoded protein is CSVVPAGGLETQYF. V and J are TRBV29-1 and TRBJ2-5; TRBD1 aligns across 7 bases. With V trimmed by 4 bases and J by 5 bases, 10 bases remained unmatched. Germline CDR1 reads SQVTM; CDR2 reads ANQGSEA. CDR3 length: 14 amino acids.

This clonotype appeared many times. The chain is built from TRBV12-3 or TRBV12-4 and TRBJ1-4; D remains unclear. CDR3 length: 14 amino acids. V was cut by 5 bases and J by 6 bases, with 13 bases left in between. The CDR3 reads CASSGVETDEKLFF. CDR3 DNA: TGTGCCAGCAGTGGGGTCGAGACGGATGAAAAACTGTTTTTT.

Ten or more counts support this clonotype. V and J are TRBV12-3 or TRBV12-4 and TRBJ2-7; the match to TRBD1 covers 12 bases. The CDR3 runs to 16 residues. Losses at the gene ends were 6 bases for V and 0 bases for J; bases not matched to a gene: 6. CDR3 region: CASSGTGGSFSYEQYF. For the CDR3, the DNA is TGTGCCAGCAGCGGGACAGGGGGCTCTTTCTCCTACGAGCAGTACTTC.

The chain carries TRBV29-1 and TRBJ2-2, with 7 bases that match TRBD1. Germline V CDR1 and CDR2: SQVTM, ANQGSEA. The CDR3 is 15 residues long. V dropped 2 bases and J dropped 4; count of bases not matched to a gene: 7. This CDR3 is CSVELDRAGTGELFF. As DNA, the CDR3 is TGCAGCGTTGAACTCGACAGGGCGGGCACCGGGGAGCTGTTTTTT.

The sample holds a few counts of this clonotype. The V and J genes are TRBV20-1 and TRBJ2-3; D is ambiguous. Per the germline V gene, CDR1 is DFQATT and CDR2 is SNEGSKA (reference sequence). V lost 1 base and J lost 3, with 8 bases in between. The CDR3 covers 13 residues. CDR3 in amino acids: CSARVLVTDTQYF. The CDR3 nucleotides read TGCAGTGCTAGAGTGCTAGTGACAGATACGCAGTATTTT.

This clonotype has just a few counts. This sequence joins TRBV5-1 and TRBJ1-1, with TRBD1 as a possible D gene (5 bases). The CDR3 is made up of 15 amino acids. Germline V gene lookup returns CDR1 SGHRS and CDR2 YFSETQ. The germline V and J ends were trimmed by 2 bases and 1 base, with 12 bases remaining between them. This CDR3 reads CASSLDRPQNTEAFF. DNA for the CDR3: TGCGCCAGCAGCTTAGACAGACCTCAGAACACTGAAGCTTTCTTT.

In this sample, this clonotype turned up many times. The genes are TRBV12-3 or TRBV12-4 and TRBJ2-5; weak D call: TRBD1 (6 bases). V was cut by 5 bases and J by 2 bases, with 9 bases left in between. CDR3 length equals 13 residues. This CDR3 is CASSAGDQETQYF. The DNA for the CDR3 is TGTGCCAGCAGTGCAGGGGATCAAGAGACCCAGTACTTC.

V gene TRBV29-1 combines with J gene TRBJ2-1; D not resolved. CDR1 is SQVTM and CDR2 is ANQGSEA in the germline V gene. The CDR3 has 14 residues. V gave up 3 bases and J gave up 6 bases, with 15 bases separating them. This CDR3 is CSVDWTANPNEQFF. The DNA for the CDR3 is TGCAGCGTTGATTGGACCGCGAACCCCAATGAGCAGTTCTTC.

This clonotype was detected once. CDR3 residues: CASGPSNEQFF. The DNA of the CDR3 is TGTGCTAGTGGTCCTTCCAATGAGCAGTTCTTC. This sequence joins TRBV12-5 and TRBJ2-1, with no clear D. Germline lookup yields CDR1 LGHNT and CDR2 FRNRAP. The V and J ends lost 5 bases and 6 bases respectively, with 5 bases between them. The CDR3 has 11 amino acids.

This clonotype was counted between two and nine times. J is TRBJ2-3 and V is TRBV5-1; 11 nucleotides align to TRBD2. Germline trimming cut 8 bases from V and 4 bases from J; bases unmatched to any gene: 15. CDR3 length: 17 amino acids. Germline values: CDR1 SGHRS, CDR2 YFSETQ. DNA for the CDR3: TGCGCCAGTTCCTCCGGGGTAGCGGGGGGGCAGGCAGATACGCAGTATTTT. Protein: CASSSGVAGGQADTQYF.

This clonotype was observed a few times. This sequence joins TRBV6-1 and TRBJ2-1; 10 bases are a match to TRBD1. In germline, CDR1 is MNHNS, CDR2 SASEGT. The CDR3 runs 15 residues. V was clipped by 8 bases and J by 6 bases; unmatched bases: 10. CDR3 sequence reads: CASRTGTGARNEQFF. DNA for the CDR3: TGTGCCAGCCGAACCGGGACAGGGGCGCGCAATGAGCAGTTCTTC.

Points on this clonotype: Since no conserved phenylalanine or tryptophan closes the CDR3, a read error is the likely cause. The genes are TRBV5-1 and TRBJ2-3; 7 nucleotides line up with TRBD2. Trimming at V came to 2 bases and at J to 3 bases, leaving 0 bases not matched to a gene. CDR3 size: 13 residues. In germline, CDR1 is SGHRS, CDR2 YFSETQ. CDR3 residues: CASSFGGTDTQYL. In nucleotides, the CDR3 is TGCGCCAGCAGCTTCGGGGGGACAGATACGCAGTATCTT.

This clonotype was recorded at least ten times. V and J are TRBV3-1 and TRBJ2-1; D not certain. CDR1 is LGHDT, CDR2 YNNKEL, per germline (reference sequence). The CDR3 runs to 15 residues. The V gene lost 0 bases and the J gene lost 8 bases, with 14 bases spanning the gap. CDR3 bases: TGTGCCAGCAGCCAAGATCTCATCAGGTGGGATGAGCAGTTCTTC. Its protein product is CASSQDLIRWDEQFF.

This clonotype was seen at least ten times. The rearrangement uses TRBV6-1 and TRBJ2-3; weak D call: TRBD1 (6 bases). This CDR3 has 16 amino acids. V lost 5 bases and J 13 bases, leaving 28 bases between the germline ends. CDR1 is MNHNS, CDR2 SASEGT, per germline. The CDR3 here is CASSLIPQGFVKEEYF. The CDR3 DNA follows: TGTGCCAGCAGTCTTATCCCACAGGGCTTCGTTAAAGAGGAGTATTTT.

This clonotype has just a few counts. The chain joins TRBV25-1 to TRBJ2-6; TRBD2 is a possible D gene (6 bases). From germline, CDR1 is MGHDK and CDR2 SYGVNS. The V and J ends lost 2 bases and 4 bases respectively, with 9 bases between them. The CDR3 loop spans 15 amino acids. This CDR3 reads CASSEAGNGANVLTF. CDR3 sequence (DNA): TGTGCCAGCAGTGAAGCGGGAAACGGGGCCAACGTCCTGACTTTC.

Note on this clonotype: A much larger clone differs from this one at a single base, so this may be a read error. The chain joins TRBV12-3 or TRBV12-4 to TRBJ2-1, with 8 bases identical to TRBD2. Germline trimming cut 4 bases from V and 7 bases from J; bases unmatched to any gene: 12. The CDR3 is made up of 16 amino acids. The CDR3 DNA sequence: TGTGCCAGCAGTTCTATAGCGGGACTGAACGCTAATGAGCAGTTCTTC. It specifies CASSSIAGLNANEQFF.

This chain links TRBV20-1 with TRBJ2-7; 7 bases are a match to TRBD2. Germline V gives CDR1 DFQATT, CDR2 SNEGSKA (reference sequence). The CDR3 totals 12 residues. Losses at the gene ends were 1 base for V and 3 bases for J; bases not matched to a gene: 0. CDR3 coding DNA: TGCAGTGCTAGAGGGACTAGCTACGAGCAGTACTTC. Translated: CSARGTSYEQYF.

This clonotype was found many times. V is TRBV7-9 and J is TRBJ2-5, with 8 bases that match TRBD1. The V gene's germline CDR1 is SEHNR and CDR2 FQNEAQ (reference sequence). This CDR3 spans 15 amino acids. J was trimmed by 4 bases and V by 2 bases; bases with no gene match: 6. The chain's CDR3 is CASSLQQGVGETQYF. The CDR3, as DNA: TGTGCCAGCAGCTTACAACAGGGGGTAGGAGAGACCCAGTACTTC.